The 7 T cell receptor beta chains listed next were all sequenced from one sample in a study of identical twins. A single record per CDR3 protein comes from TCRdb applying MiXCR to the 5' RACE reads. The top ten hold 0.98% of the sample, which has 690,000 or so distinct CDR3 sequences, less than 10% seen once. The same sample was also studied in work on yellow fever vaccine responses in identical twins.

The sequenced material came from PBMCs. Receptor source: a woman in her late teens or twenties in good health.

This clonotype was seen more than once but under ten times. V is TRBV6-5 and J is TRBJ2-1; TRBD1 is a possible D gene (6 bases). Trimming took off 6 bases at V and 5 bases at J, with 17 bases between the two ends. The CDR3 extends over 15 amino acids. Germline V gene data show CDR1 as MNHEY and CDR2 as SVGAGI. This CDR3 reads CASSYVGATNNEQFF. CDR3 DNA sequence: TGTGCCAGCAGCTACGTGGGGGCAACTAACAATGAGCAGTTCTTC.

This chain connects TRBV7-3 to TRBJ2-1, with 9 nucleotides matching TRBD1. V was pared by 4 bases and J by 6 bases, with 7 bases of the junction left unmatched. Germline V gene data show CDR1 as SGHTA and CDR2 as FQGTGA. The CDR3 is made up of 15 amino acids. CDR3 DNA: TGTGCCAGCAGCTCTGGACAGGGGTATGGCAATGAGCAGTTCTTC. Protein sequence: CASSSGQGYGNEQFF.

The J gene is TRBJ2-3, the V gene TRBV4-2, with 7 bases aligning to TRBD2. This CDR3 is 15 amino acids long. Unmatched junction bases numbered 8, after V lost 5 bases and J lost 3 bases. Germline V lookup: CDR1 LGHNA, CDR2 YNFKEQ. The DNA of the CDR3 is TGTGCCAGCAGCTCACGGACTAGTCAGACAGATACGCAGTATTTT. This sequence encodes CASSSRTSQTDTQYF.

The chain is built from TRBV5-1 and TRBJ2-1; a possible D gene is TRBD2 (6 bases). Trimming pared 3 bases from V and 0 bases from J, leaving 10 bases between. The CDR3 is 15 amino acids. Germline V gives CDR1 SGHRS, CDR2 YFSETQ. CDR3 residues: CASSSEGSSYNEQFF. CDR3 in DNA: TGCGCCAGCAGCTCGGAGGGGAGCTCCTACAATGAGCAGTTCTTC.

This clonotype was recorded at least ten times. The rearrangement uses TRBV5-1 and TRBJ2-1, with 9 positions matching TRBD1. The CDR3 spans 15 residues. The trim removed 2 bases at V and 4 bases at J, leaving 4 bases unmatched. Per germline, CDR1 SGHRS and CDR2 YFSETQ. In DNA, the CDR3 is TGCGCCAGCAGCTTCCGGGACAGGGATTACAATGAGCAGTTCTTC. This gives the protein CASSFRDRDYNEQFF.

This clonotype was observed a handful of times. This sequence joins TRBV7-9 and TRBJ2-7; maybe TRBD2 (5 bases). The CDR3 extends over 16 amino acids. Germline loops: CDR1 SEHNR, CDR2 FQNEAQ (reference sequence). Trimming pared 0 bases from V and 2 bases from J, leaving 14 bases between. The CDR3 loop is CASSLAQRTGPYEQYF. The CDR3 bases are TGTGCCAGCAGCTTAGCACAGCGGACGGGTCCCTACGAGCAGTACTTC.

In its sample, this clonotype was seen a few times. The CDR3 nucleotides are TGTGCCAGCAGCGGGGCCCCGGCGAACCAGCCCCAGCATTTT. Translating gives CASSGAPANQPQHF. The genes are TRBV7-9 and TRBJ1-5, with D possibly TRBD1 on 5 matching bases. CDR1 SEHNR and CDR2 FQNEAQ come from the germline V gene (reference sequence). CDR3 length: 14 amino acids. Trimming removed 5 bases at V and 7 bases at J, with 15 bases between. The complete variable domain, with remaining parts taken from reference TRBV7-9 and TRBJ1-5, reads DTGVSQNPRHKITKRGQNVTFRCDPISEHNRLYWYRQTLGQGPEFLTYFQNEAQLEKSRLLSDRFSAERPKGSFSTLEIQRTEQGDSAMYLCASSGAPANQPQHFGDGTRLSIL.